A selection of T cell receptor beta chains follows, all from one sample in a study of blood T cell repertoires in COVID-19. The repertoire was sequenced with immunoSEQ multiplex PCR; TCRdb's copy has only in-frame clones and lacks some. The data contain about 230,000 clones, 83% of them singletons. The sample consisted of peripheral blood. The receptors stem from a woman in her 30s with COVID-19, enrolled during active disease. Both conserved end residues are part of each CDR3. A D gene is named only where the DNA matches it firmly. Rows give clone size only sometimes, using once, few, many, or a class for an expanded clone.

>TRBV3-1/TRBV3-2|15|TRBD2|NA|TRBJ2-5
CASSQGGLNQETQYF
TGTGCCAGCAGCCAAGGGGGACTAAATCAAGAGACCCAGTACTTC
>TRBV12-3/TRBV12-4|13|NA|NA|TRBJ1-5
CASTPGENQPQHF
TGTGCCAGCACTCCAGGGGAGAATCAGCCCCAGCATTTT
>TRBV9|16|TRBD1|few|TRBJ2-2
CASSASGTGVAGELFF
TGTGCCAGCAGCGCCTCCGGGACAGGGGTCGCCGGGGAGCTGTTTTTT
>TRBV6-5|13|NA|NA|TRBJ2-5
CASSYSTGETQYF
TGTGCCAGCAGTTACTCGACAGGAGAGACCCAGTACTTC
>TRBV29-1|13|TRBD1|NA|TRBJ2-7
CSVGGQGSYEQYF
TGCAGCGTTGGGGGACAGGGCTCCTACGAGCAGTACTTC
>TRBV19|12|TRBD1|NA|TRBJ1-1
CASRDRGTEAFF
TGTGCCAGCAGGGACAGGGGCACTGAAGCTTTCTTT
>TRBV19|16|TRBD1|NA|TRBJ2-1
CASSIRQGDSYNEQFF
TGTGCCAGTAGTATCAGACAGGGGGATTCCTACAATGAGCAGTTCTTC
>TRBV6-5|14|TRBD1|NA|TRBJ1-4
CASSTGTELEKLFF
TGTGCCAGCAGCACCGGGACAGAGCTTGAAAAACTGTTTTTT
>TRBV11-3|15|TRBD2|NA|TRBJ2-5
CASSSGLAGQETQYF
TGTGCCAGCAGCTCCGGTCTAGCGGGCCAAGAGACCCAGTACTTC
>TRBV28|16|NA|NA|TRBJ2-4
CASSQWASGAKNIQYF
TGTGCCAGCAGTCAATGGGCCAGTGGGGCCAAAAACATTCAGTACTTC
>TRBV7-9|13|TRBD1|NA|TRBJ2-1
CASSLRDRNEQFF
TGTGCCAGCAGCCTCCGGGACAGGAATGAGCAGTTCTTC
>TRBV9|18|NA|NA|TRBJ1-6
CASSAGRVRSSYNSPLHF
TGTGCCAGCAGCGCGGGGAGGGTCCGTAGCTCCTATAATTCACCCCTCCACTTT
>TRBV27|16|TRBD2|NA|TRBJ2-1
CASSQRLAGYINEQFF
TGTGCCAGCAGCCAAAGACTAGCGGGCTACATCAATGAGCAGTTCTTC
>TRBV4-1|16|TRBD1|NA|TRBJ2-1
CASSQEQGPPYNEQFF
TGCGCCAGCAGCCAAGAACAGGGGCCGCCCTACAATGAGCAGTTCTTC
>TRBV3-1/TRBV3-2|14|NA|once|TRBJ1-1
CASSPRVVGTEAFF
TGTGCCAGCAGCCCCAGGGTTGTAGGCACTGAAGCTTTCTTT
>TRBV7-3|14|TRBD1|NA|TRBJ1-2
CASSLRDRENGYTF
TGTGCCAGCAGCTTACGGGACAGGGAGAATGGCTACACCTTC
>TRBV28|15|NA|NA|TRBJ1-4
CASSLMGEGNEKLFF
TGTGCCAGCAGTTTGATGGGGGAGGGTAATGAAAAACTGTTTTTT
>TRBV6-6|16|TRBD1|NA|TRBJ2-1
CASSSPGGLVGNEQFF
TGTGCCAGCAGTTCGCCAGGGGGCCTCGTGGGGAATGAGCAGTTCTTC
>TRBV4-3|16|NA|NA|TRBJ2-5
CASSQDNVGGRETQYF
TGCGCCAGCAGCCAAGATAACGTCGGGGGGCGGGAGACCCAGTACTTC
>TRBV19|15|NA|NA|TRBJ1-5
CASSRAPRGNQPQHF
TGTGCCAGTAGTAGGGCGCCGAGGGGGAATCAGCCCCAGCATTTT
>TRBV7-9|14|NA|NA|TRBJ2-1
CASSPPDKQNEQFF
TGTGCCAGCAGCCCGCCGGACAAGCAGAATGAGCAGTTCTTC
>TRBV20-1|13|NA|NA|TRBJ2-7
CSARGQVGYEQYF
TGCAGTGCTCGTGGACAAGTTGGTTACGAGCAGTACTTC
>TRBV18|12|NA|NA|TRBJ1-1
CASSRDNTEAFF
TGTGCCAGCTCACGCGATAACACTGAAGCTTTCTTT
>TRBV27|15|TRBD2|NA|TRBJ2-3
CASGGGASNTDTQYF
TGTGCCAGCGGGGGGGGAGCATCTAATACAGATACGCAGTATTTT
>TRBV5-6|15|TRBD1|NA|TRBJ1-2
CASSWGTGDLYGYTF
TGTGCCAGCAGCTGGGGGACAGGGGACCTCTATGGCTACACCTTC
>TRBV19|16|NA|NA|TRBJ2-3
CASSKPGIPEVDTQYF
TGTGCCAGTAGTAAACCGGGAATCCCAGAGGTAGATACGCAGTATTTT
>TRBV12-3/TRBV12-4|12|NA|NA|TRBJ2-5
CASSTIQETQYF
TGTGCCAGCAGTACAATACAAGAGACCCAGTACTTC
>TRBV25-1|13|NA|NA|TRBJ1-2
CASSGTGGMGYTF
TGTGCCAGCAGCGGGACCGGGGGTATGGGCTACACCTTC
>TRBV15|14|TRBD1|few|TRBJ2-1
CATRRARGTNEQFF
TGTGCCACCAGGAGGGCCAGGGGGACAAATGAGCAGTTCTTC
>TRBV7-2|16|TRBD1|NA|TRBJ1-2
CASSLEFSGGNYGYTF
TGTGCCAGCAGCTTAGAGTTTTCAGGGGGCAACTATGGCTACACCTTC
>TRBV6-2/TRBV6-3|13|NA|few|TRBJ2-2
CASSYLTYGELFF
TGTGCCAGCAGTTACCTAACTTACGGGGAGCTGTTTTTT